This TCR beta chain stems from a study of T cells in Graves' hyperthyroidism and ophthalmopathy. A word on this clonotype: Antigen unknown.

A patient was excluded if there was uncontrolled infection, other autoimmune disease, pregnancy or lactation. Based on clinical symptoms, serum thyroxine and TRAb, thyroid ultrasound and orbital computed tomography, diagnoses were reached. TCR beta CDR3 regions were amplified from RNA transcripts. When the TCR CDR3 underwent first-round RT-PCR, the HTBI primer set was used. TCRdb re-called the multiplex PCR reads with MiXCR, one entry per CDR3 protein. The table shows some 340,000 distinct CDR3 sequences, with around 15% occurring only once. The CDR3 loop spans 12 amino acids. Germline CDR1 and CDR2: MNHNS and SASEGT. Between the trimmed V and J ends, which lost 2 bases and 8 bases, there was a span of 7 bases. Regarding the study as a whole: Most clonotypes that expanded in the thyroid above 0.001 also showed up in blood.

This chain joins TRBV6-1 and TRBJ1-3, with unresolved D. The sequence was obtained from a woman aged 40 to 50 with Graves' ophthalmopathy. Sequenced: blood. The CDR3 nucleotides are TGTGCCAGCAGTGAATTCGGTTACACCATATATTTT. Its translation: CASSEFGYTIYF.